These 23 T cell receptor beta chains were sequenced from one sample in a study of blood T cell repertoires in COVID-19. The table came from immunoSEQ multiplex PCR; TCRdb's copy has only in-frame clones and leaves some out. Of under 250,000 clones in the sample, 85% are singletons; the top ten hold 9.1%. Sequencing used PBMCs or T cells enriched from blood (not recorded which). These receptors all stem from a woman between 45 and 65 years old with acute COVID-19.

This clone showed up just a few times. V is TRBV29-1 and J is TRBJ2-7; weak D call: TRBD2 (5 bases). Germline CDR1 reads SQVTM; CDR2 reads ANQGSEA. Deletions cut 4 bases from V and 5 bases from J, with 9 bases between. There are 11 residues in the CDR3. The DNA of the CDR3 is TGCAGCGTTGGAGGGTCCCACGAGCAGTACTTC. Protein: CSVGGSHEQYF.

The CDR3 spells CASSLSDGRGFTEAFF. The DNA of the CDR3 is TGTGCCAGCAGCCTGTCGGACGGGAGGGGATTCACTGAAGCTTTCTTT. The chain recombines TRBV9 with TRBJ1-1; tentative D call: TRBD1 (5 bases). Germline V gives CDR1 SGDLS, CDR2 YYNGEE. V dropped 4 bases and J dropped 4 bases, with 20 bases sitting between them. This CDR3 is built from 16 residues.

The table lists this clone with a count of one. J is TRBJ2-3 and V is TRBV4-3; 7 bases are a match to TRBD1. CDR1 and CDR2 (germline): LGHNA, YSLEER. The CDR3 loop spans 16 amino acids. Unmatched junction bases numbered 5, after V lost 0 bases and J lost 2 bases. In DNA form, the CDR3 reads TGCGCCAGCAGCCAAGACAGACAGGGCCTCACAGATACGCAGTATTTT. This sequence encodes CASSQDRQGLTDTQYF.

V usage is TRBV18 and J usage is TRBJ1-1; D uncertain. CDR1 and CDR2 from the germline V gene are KGHSH and LQKENI. This CDR3 is 16 amino acids long. The V and J ends lost 0 bases and 0 bases respectively, with 11 bases between them. The CDR3 sequence is CASSPPGRSMNTEAFF. For the CDR3, the DNA is TGTGCCAGCTCACCACCAGGGAGGTCCATGAACACTGAAGCTTTCTTT.

This sequence joins TRBV10-3 and TRBJ1-2; no clear D. This CDR3 contains 13 residues. Germline V lookup: CDR1 ENHRY, CDR2 SYGVKD. V lost 2 bases and J 2 bases, leaving 6 bases between the germline ends. The CDR3: CAISEPQNYGYTF. In DNA, the CDR3 is TGTGCCATCAGTGAGCCACAAAACTATGGCTACACCTTC.

The V gene is TRBV19, the J gene TRBJ1-2, with TRBD1 identical over 7 bases. V was clipped by 1 base and J by 7 bases; unmatched bases: 15. The CDR3 length is 17 residues. The germline V gene has CDR1 LNHDA and CDR2 SQIVND (reference sequence). The CDR3 spells CASSIAAQYRGKGGYTF. The CDR3 nucleotides are TGTGCCAGTAGTATAGCCGCGCAATACAGGGGAAAGGGTGGCTACACCTTC. The full variable domain, in which reference TRBV19 and TRBJ1-2 provide the parts outside the CDR3, is DGGITQSPKYLFRKEGQNVTLSCEQNLNHDAMYWYRQDPGQGLRLIYYSQIVNDFQKGDIAEGYSVSREKKESFPLTVTSAQKNPTAFYLCASSIAAQYRGKGGYTFGSGTRLTVV.

This chain connects TRBV19 to TRBJ1-3, with 8 bases that match TRBD1. Germline CDR1 is LNHDA and CDR2 is SQIVND (reference sequence). J gave up 2 bases and V 3 bases, and 9 bases lay outside the gene matches. This CDR3 has 17 residues. CDR3 DNA sequence: TGTGCCAGTAGTATCGCGCGGCAGACAGGGGCTGGAAACACCATATATTTT. Its translation: CASSIARQTGAGNTIYF.

CDR3 loop: CAYEFAQDRSSYEQYF. In DNA, the CDR3 is TGTGCCTATGAGTTTGCACAGGACCGTAGCTCCTACGAGCAGTACTTC. V gene TRBV5-4 combines with J gene TRBJ2-7, with D possibly matching TRBD1 (5 bases). There are 16 residues in the CDR3. V shed 10 bases and J shed 0 bases, with 23 bases lying between them. The germline V gene has CDR1 SGHNT and CDR2 YYREEE (reference sequence).

The chain employs TRBV5-1 and TRBJ1-4; D is undetermined. CDR1 SGHRS and CDR2 YFSETQ come from the germline V gene. V was pared by 4 bases and J by 3 bases, with 13 bases between. There are 15 residues in the CDR3. CDR3 residues: CASSPSPGPNEKLFF. The CDR3 nucleotides read TGCGCCAGCAGCCCCAGCCCGGGTCCTAATGAAAAACTGTTTTTT.

The chain couples TRBV5-1 to TRBJ1-1; tentatively, D is TRBD1 (5 bases). The V gene lost 8 bases and the J gene lost 1 base, with 12 bases spanning the gap. The CDR3 loop spans 13 amino acids. Germline values: CDR1 SGHRS, CDR2 YFSETQ. The CDR3 here is CASTGGQNTEAFF. The DNA for the CDR3 is TGCGCCAGTACCGGGGGTCAGAACACTGAAGCTTTCTTT.

This chain joins TRBV16 and TRBJ1-1; D might be TRBD1 (5 bases). Germline CDR1 and CDR2: KGHSY and FQNENV. V was trimmed by 2 bases and J by 3 bases, leaving 13 bases between them. The CDR3 sequence is 15 residues long. DNA of the CDR3: TGTGCCAGCAGCCAACTAGGCGGGGCGGACACTGAAGCTTTCTTT. Translated: CASSQLGGADTEAFF. The variable domain in full, with the rest retrieved from reference TRBV16 and TRBJ1-1, is GEEVAQTPKHLVRGEGQKAKLYCAPIKGHSYVFWYQQVLKNEFKFLISFQNENVFDETGMPKERFSAKCLPNSPCSLEIQATKLEDSAVYFCASSQLGGADTEAFFGQGTRLTVV.

V is TRBV7-2 and J is TRBJ2-1; D remains ambiguous. Germline CDR1 is SGHTA and CDR2 is FQGNSA. The CDR3 extends over 11 amino acids. Between the trimmed V and J ends, which lost 4 bases and 6 bases, there was a span of 4 bases. The CDR3 DNA reads as TGTGCCAGCAGCTCTTCCAATGAGCAGTTCTTC. Protein product: CASSSSNEQFF.

The chain uses TRBV6-5 and TRBJ1-2; 8 nucleotides line up with TRBD1. The trim removed 6 bases at V and 6 bases at J, leaving 6 bases unmatched. CDR1 is MNHEY, CDR2 SVGAGI, per germline. The CDR3 is 13 residues long. The CDR3 coding sequence is TGTGCCAGCAGCAGACTGGACAGGGATGGCTACACCTTC. Translated, it gives CASSRLDRDGYTF.

CDR3: CASSFPGTDTQYF. CDR3 coding DNA: TGTGCCAGCAGCTTTCCCGGCACAGATACGCAGTATTTT. The rearrangement joins TRBV7-2 to TRBJ2-3; D is uncertain. The CDR3 runs to 13 residues. V dropped 3 bases and J dropped 1 base, with 5 bases sitting between them. Germline V gene data show CDR1 as SGHTA and CDR2 as FQGNSA.

The V gene is TRBV30, the J gene TRBJ2-7; 9 nucleotides match TRBD1. The germline V gene encodes CDR1 GTSNPN and CDR2 SVGIG (reference sequence). Trimming removed 2 bases from V and 7 bases from J; junction bases left unmatched: 6. CDR3 length equals 13 residues. This CDR3 reads CAWSLQGAREQYF. Written as DNA, the CDR3 is TGTGCCTGGAGTCTACAGGGGGCAAGGGAGCAGTACTTC.

The chain combines TRBV30 with TRBJ2-4, with a weak D call TRBD1 (5 bases). V lost 4 bases and J lost 1, with 14 bases in between. Germline V gene sequence: CDR1 GTSNPN, CDR2 SVGIG (reference sequence). The CDR3 covers 15 residues. In DNA form, the CDR3 reads TGTGCCTGGACAGGGAAGGACGTGGCCAAAAACATTCAGTACTTC. It yields the protein CAWTGKDVAKNIQYF.

This rearrangement joins TRBV7-2 to TRBJ2-7; D perhaps matches TRBD2 (6 bases). Germline assignment: CDR1 SGHTA and CDR2 FQGNSA. Trimming left V 4 bases short and J 4 bases short, with 14 bases between. There are 14 residues in the CDR3. The CDR3 DNA reads TGTGCCAGCAGCTCACCTCAACGGGGGTACGAGCAGTACTTC. Translating it yields CASSSPQRGYEQYF.

The DNA for the CDR3 is TGTGCCAGCAGTTACCCTAGCGGGACCTACGAGCAGTACTTC. It translates to CASSYPSGTYEQYF. The chain combines TRBV6-2 or TRBV6-3 with TRBJ2-7; 9 bases are shared with TRBD2. The CDR3 extends over 14 amino acids. CDR1 MNHEY and CDR2 SVGEGT come from the germline V gene. Trimming at V came to 2 bases and at J to 2 bases, leaving 1 base not matched to a gene.

J is TRBJ2-7 and V is TRBV7-8; 7 positions match TRBD2. CDR1 is SGHVS and CDR2 is FQNEAQ in the germline V gene. This CDR3 contains 13 residues. V dropped 1 base and J dropped 5; count of bases not matched to a gene: 2. In nucleotides, the CDR3 is TGTGCCAGCAGCTTAGTTCGGGGGGACGAGCAGTACTTC. Amino acids: CASSLVRGDEQYF.

This chain uses TRBV19 with TRBJ1-2; D is unresolved. Per germline, CDR1 LNHDA and CDR2 SQIVND (reference sequence). Trimming pared 7 bases from V and 4 bases from J, leaving 10 bases between. The CDR3 extends over 12 amino acids. Here the CDR3 reads CASMESFYGYTF. The CDR3 DNA sequence: TGTGCCAGTATGGAGTCCTTCTATGGCTACACCTTC.

This sequence joins TRBV10-3 and TRBJ2-7; 9 bases are shared with TRBD1. CDR1 ENHRY and CDR2 SYGVKD come from the germline V gene. The CDR3 covers 15 residues. Germline trimming cut 3 bases from V and 2 bases from J; bases unmatched to any gene: 5. Here the CDR3 reads CAISDGTGLTYEQYF. In DNA form, the CDR3 reads TGTGCCATCAGTGACGGGACAGGGCTCACCTACGAGCAGTACTTC.

The chain has TRBV6-6 and TRBJ1-2; 8 nucleotides match TRBD1. The CDR3 loop spans 14 amino acids. The germline V gene has CDR1 MNHNY and CDR2 SVGAGI (reference sequence). With 2 bases clipped from V and 9 bases from J, the junction kept 8 bases outside the gene matches. CDR3 sequence (DNA): TGTGCCAGCAGTTACGAGGGACAGGCGAAAAGCTACACCTTC. Protein product: CASSYEGQAKSYTF.

This CDR3 reads CASSWTGTGHYEQYF. The DNA of the CDR3 is TGTGCCAGCAGCTGGACCGGGACAGGTCACTACGAGCAGTACTTC. This sequence joins TRBV5-4 and TRBJ2-7; 8 positions match TRBD1. V lost 3 bases, J lost 3 bases, and 8 bases stayed unmatched. CDR1 is SGHNT and CDR2 is YYREEE in the germline V gene (reference sequence). The CDR3 sequence is 15 residues long.